This paragraph covers one TCR beta chain sequence. This study enrolled people aged roughly 18 to 100 from 24 US geographic areas. Cohort 3 donors counted as recovered after two negative PCRs, clearance, or resolved symptoms. The data were obtained in a study of blood T cell repertoires in COVID-19. Study-wide context: The origin of the acute and convalescent COVID-19 samples was the United States, Italy and Spain. Sources were T cells, B-cell-depleted T cells, or PBMCs; the material itself was cDNA or gDNA.

Using immunoSEQ multiplex PCR, the repertoire was profiled, and TCRdb retains in-frame clones only, with some absent. The table records approximately 240,000 clones, 75% to 95% of them present only once. Deletions cut 0 bases from V and 0 bases from J, with 9 bases between. The CDR3 sequence is 15 residues long. Germline CDR1 and CDR2: LGHDT and YNNKEL (reference sequence). The gene calls are TRBV3-1 (or the pseudogene TRBV3-2) and TRBJ2-7; a weak D match, TRBD2 (5 bases). The sample taken for sequencing was PBMCs or T cells enriched from blood (not recorded which). The origin of this receptor is a woman aged 18-29 years who had recovered from COVID-19. CDR3 region: CASSQEEADSYEQYF. The CDR3 DNA reads TGTGCCAGCAGCCAAGAGGAGGCTGACTCCTACGAGCAGTACTTC.